These T cell receptor beta chains were read from a single sample in a study of cytomegalovirus exposure and HLA in healthy donors. Data came from immunoSEQ multiplex PCR; TCRdb stores just in-frame clones and leaves some out. The sample yields around 160,000 clones, roughly 76% seen once. Sequencing input: PBMCs. These receptor sequences come from a human donor in good health. Both conserved end residues are part of each CDR3. A D gene is named only where the DNA matches it firmly. A row's size may be missing; if present it is once, few, many or a size class.

clone_size | j_call | v_call | d_call | cdr3_aa | cdr3_nt
- | TRBJ2-5 | TRBV11-2 | - | CASSLVWQAQETQYF | TGTGCCAGCAGCTTAGTGTGGCAGGCCCAAGAGACCCAGTACTTC
- | TRBJ2-7 | TRBV7-2 | - | CASSFDFPPASPYEQYF | TGTGCCAGCAGCTTTGATTTTCCTCCCGCTAGCCCCTACGAGCAGTACTTC
- | TRBJ2-5 | TRBV7-6 | TRBD2 | CASSLAGGQETQYF | TGTGCCAGCAGCTTAGCGGGGGGGCAAGAGACCCAGTACTTC
few | TRBJ1-1 | TRBV11-2 | - | CASSRVLNTEAFF | TGTGCCAGCAGTCGGGTATTAAACACTGAAGCTTTCTTT
- | TRBJ1-2 | TRBV6-5 | - | CASSYSIRGAAYGYTF | TGTGCCAGCAGTTACTCGATCCGTGGGGCGGCCTATGGCTACACCTTC
- | TRBJ2-7 | TRBV6-5 | TRBD1 | CASGSGQGSYEQYF | TGTGCCAGCGGCTCGGGACAGGGCTCCTACGAGCAGTACTTC
- | TRBJ1-3 | TRBV11-3 | - | CASSTVSSGNTIYF | TGTGCCAGCAGTACAGTGAGCTCTGGAAACACCATATATTTT
once | TRBJ2-5 | TRBV6-5 | - | CASSYSIITGTQYF | TGTGCCAGCAGTTACTCGATTATAACCGGGACCCAGTACTTC
- | TRBJ2-1 | TRBV4-3 | - | CASSHRGVSSYNEQFF | TGCGCCAGCAGCCATCGCGGGGTTAGCTCCTACAATGAGCAGTTCTTC
- | TRBJ2-3 | TRBV23-1 | TRBD2 | CASIKSSGGTDTQYF | TGCGCCAGCATAAAATCTAGCGGGGGGACAGATACGCAGTATTTT
- | TRBJ2-2 | TRBV7-8 | TRBD1 | CASSKTGTGVYTGELFF | TGTGCCAGCAGTAAGACTGGGACAGGCGTTTACACCGGGGAGCTGTTTTTT
- | TRBJ1-2 | TRBV7-9 | - | CASSLTSRELTF | TGTGCCAGCAGTCTTACCTCCCGGGAGCTCACCTTC
once | TRBJ2-1 | TRBV7-7 | TRBD1 | CASSLGTGSYNEQFF | TGTGCTAGCAGCTTAGGGACAGGGTCCTACAATGAGCAGTTCTTC
- | TRBJ1-1 | TRBV9 | - | CASSVYGNTEAFF | TGTGCCAGCAGCGTTTACGGGAACACTGAAGCTTTCTTT
- | TRBJ2-5 | TRBV6-6 | TRBD1 | CASSYLGDRGQETQYF | TGTGCCAGCAGTTACCTGGGGGACAGGGGCCAAGAGACCCAGTACTTC
- | TRBJ2-6 | TRBV7-6 | - | CASSLSVTGANVLTF | TGTGCCAGCAGCTTATCCGTAACTGGGGCCAACGTCCTGACTTTC
- | TRBJ1-6 | TRBV19 | - | CASSRGGPNNSPLHF | TGTGCCAGTAGTAGAGGGGGACCCAATAATTCACCCCTCCACTTT
- | TRBJ2-5 | TRBV13 | - | CASSLAREAQETQYF | TGTGCCAGCAGCCTGGCCCGAGAGGCGCAAGAGACCCAGTACTTC
- | TRBJ1-1 | TRBV5-4 | - | CASSLAGQGLNTEAFF | TGTGCCAGCAGCTTGGCCGGGCAGGGATTGAACACTGAAGCTTTCTTT
- | TRBJ1-1 | TRBV10-3 | TRBD1 | CASAGQGGTEAFF | TGTGCCAGCGCCGGACAGGGTGGGACTGAAGCTTTCTTT
- | TRBJ2-5 | TRBV5-6 | TRBD2 | CASSWTSGGAPVEQYF | TGTGCCAGCAGCTGGACTAGCGGGGGGGCCCCCGTGGAGCAGTACTTC
- | TRBJ1-3 | TRBV4-1 | - | CASSQMGGSGNTIYF | TGCGCCAGCAGCCAAATGGGGGGATCTGGAAACACCATATATTTT
- | TRBJ2-2 | TRBV29-1 | - | CSVLRQQGSGELFF | TGCAGCGTTTTACGCCAACAGGGATCCGGGGAGCTGTTTTTT
few | TRBJ1-1 | TRBV2 | - | CASKQTVAGTEAFF | TGTGCCAGCAAACAGACAGTGGCGGGGACTGAAGCTTTCTTT
- | TRBJ2-5 | TRBV6-5 | - | CASSDAGETQYF | TGTGCCAGCAGTGACGCGGGGGAGACCCAGTACTTC
once | TRBJ2-3 | TRBV7-9 | - | CASSSVTDTQYF | TGTGCCAGCAGCTCTGTCACAGATACGCAGTATTTT
few | TRBJ1-5 | TRBV4-2 | TRBD1 | CASSQEGTGAHQPQHF | TGTGCCAGCAGCCAAGAAGGGACAGGGGCTCATCAGCCCCAGCATTTT
- | TRBJ2-3 | TRBV7-8 | - | CASSPQGVRRVDTQYF | TGTGCCAGCAGCCCACAAGGGGTGCGGAGGGTCGATACGCAGTATTTT
- | TRBJ2-2 | TRBV7-9 | - | CASSLLLSGELFF | TGTGCCAGCAGCTTACTTCTGTCCGGGGAGCTGTTTTTT
once | TRBJ1-2 | TRBV13 | - | CASSLGQGDGYTF | TGTGCCAGCAGCTTAGGACAGGGCGATGGCTACACCTTC
- | TRBJ2-1 | TRBV5-4 | TRBD1 | CASSFSPGQGANEQFF | TGTGCCAGCAGCTTCTCCCCGGGACAGGGGGCAAATGAGCAGTTCTTC
- | TRBJ2-1 | TRBV6-6 | - | CASSYEGGTEQFF | TGTGCCAGCAGTTACGAGGGGGGGACAGAGCAGTTCTTC
- | TRBJ2-5 | TRBV5-4 | TRBD2 | CASSLPWAGDRAETQYF | TGTGCCAGCAGCCTACCGTGGGCGGGGGATCGAGCGGAGACCCAGTACTTC
- | TRBJ1-2 | TRBV27 | - | CASSLDRANYGYTF | TGTGCCAGCAGTTTAGACAGAGCTAACTATGGCTACACCTTC
- | TRBJ2-7 | TRBV6-6 | TRBD1 | CASSYADRGPSYEQYF | TGTGCCAGCAGTTACGCGGACAGGGGGCCTTCCTACGAGCAGTACTTC
- | TRBJ1-2 | TRBV6-5 | - | CASSTQADYGYTF | TGTGCCAGCAGCACTCAGGCAGACTATGGCTACACCTTC
- | TRBJ1-5 | TRBV7-9 | TRBD1 | CASSKTGGSNQPQHF | TGTGCCAGCAGTAAGACAGGGGGCAGCAATCAGCCCCAGCATTTT
- | TRBJ2-1 | TRBV4-3 | TRBD1 | CASSPGQGLYNEQFF | TGCGCCAGCAGCCCGGGACAGGGCCTGTACAATGAGCAGTTCTTC
- | TRBJ2-7 | TRBV5-4 | TRBD2 | CASSGGGGRYEQYF | TGTGCCAGCAGCGGGGGCGGGGGGAGGTACGAGCAGTACTTC
- | TRBJ2-7 | TRBV19 | TRBD1 | CASRSRGTGGSYEQYF | TGTGCCAGTAGATCTAGGGGGACAGGGGGCTCCTACGAGCAGTACTTC
- | TRBJ2-7 | TRBV2 | - | CASSDELLGRSYEQYF | TGTGCCAGCAGTGATGAGTTGTTGGGCAGGTCCTACGAGCAGTACTTC
- | TRBJ1-6 | TRBV27 | TRBD1 | CASSSQGEDSPLHF | TGTGCCAGCAGTTCTCAGGGGGAAGATTCACCCCTCCACTTT
- | TRBJ2-1 | TRBV11-3 | TRBD2 | CASSSGLAGGINNEQFF | TGTGCCAGCAGCTCCGGACTAGCGGGGGGCATAAACAATGAGCAGTTCTTC
- | TRBJ1-2 | TRBV4-2 | TRBD1 | CASSQEGGGGRGYTF | TGTGCCAGCAGCCAAGAAGGCGGAGGGGGCCGAGGCTACACCTTC
- | TRBJ2-3 | TRBV9 | - | CASSVGGGIGTDTQYF | TGTGCCAGCAGCGTAGGGGGGGGCATTGGCACAGATACGCAGTATTTT
- | TRBJ2-4 | TRBV27 | TRBD1 | CASSLYSGQGVIAKNIQYF | TGTGCCAGCAGTCTCTATTCAGGACAGGGGGTGATAGCCAAAAACATTCAGTACTTC